The 26 T cell receptor beta chains in this list originate from one sample, sequenced in a study of blood T cell repertoires in COVID-19. This table comes from immunoSEQ multiplex PCR, and its TCRdb copy is limited to in-frame clones, with some not included. The sample holds roughly 100,000 clones; around four fifths are singletons and the top ten take 4.8%. The source material was peripheral blood. These receptors all come from a man aged 55-75 years with acute or convalescent COVID-19.

J is TRBJ2-4 and V is TRBV4-1; the match to TRBD2 covers 8 bases. The CDR3 consists of 17 residues. Germline loops: CDR1 MGHRA, CDR2 YSYEKL. The V segment lost 0 bases and the J segment 3 bases; nucleotides outside the gene matches: 7. Here the CDR3 reads CASSQDLRGDGKNIQYF. DNA for the CDR3: TGCGCCAGCAGCCAAGATTTGCGGGGGGATGGCAAAAACATTCAGTACTTC.

The chain recombines TRBV27 with TRBJ1-1, with 7 bases identical to TRBD1. Unmatched junction bases numbered 7, after V lost 8 bases and J lost 4 bases. The CDR3 has 13 residues. Germline loops: CDR1 MNHEY, CDR2 SMNVEV (reference sequence). The CDR3 region is CASGKSGGTEAFF. The CDR3 DNA reads TGTGCCAGCGGGAAGTCAGGGGGCACTGAAGCTTTCTTT.

The chain is built from TRBV3-1 (or the pseudogene TRBV3-2) and TRBJ1-1, with D perhaps TRBD1 (5 bases). V lost 4 bases, J lost 1 base, and 7 bases lay in between. The length of the CDR3 is 13 residues. The germline CDR1 and CDR2 sequences are LGHDT and YNNKEL (reference sequence). The CDR3: CASSRQGNTEAFF. In nucleotides, the CDR3 is TGTGCCAGCAGCCGCCAGGGGAACACTGAAGCTTTCTTT.

The CDR3 DNA is TGTGCCACCTCGGACGGGACCTACGAGCAGTACTTC. Protein product: CATSDGTYEQYF. The chain combines TRBV24-1 with TRBJ2-7; a possible D gene is TRBD2 (5 bases). This CDR3 region has 12 residues. Trimming pared 9 bases from V and 2 bases from J, leaving 10 bases between. Germline CDR1 is KGHDR and CDR2 is SFDVKD.

This chain links TRBV4-3 with TRBJ2-1; D might be TRBD1 (6 bases). This CDR3 is 16 amino acids long. In germline, CDR1 is LGHNA, CDR2 YSLEER. V lost 1 base and J lost 3, with 13 bases in between. CDR3 nucleotides: TGCGCCAGCAGCCAAGGGACAGCCTCTGGCTACAATGAGCAGTTCTTC. Protein product: CASSQGTASGYNEQFF.

V gene TRBV6-2 or TRBV6-3 combines with J gene TRBJ2-2; 7 bases are a match to TRBD2. Germline lookup yields CDR1 MNHEY and CDR2 SVGEGT. Trimming cost V 5 bases and J 0 bases; bases outside gene matches: 6. The CDR3 runs 16 residues. This CDR3 reads CASSNRLAANTGELFF. CDR3 in DNA: TGTGCCAGCAGTAACAGACTAGCAGCGAACACCGGGGAGCTGTTTTTT.

The rearrangement uses TRBV6-5 and TRBJ2-1; 14 bases line up with TRBD2. This CDR3 has 15 amino acids. After removal of 6 bases from V and 6 bases from J, the junction contained 4 bases not matched to a gene. Per germline, CDR1 MNHEY and CDR2 SVGAGI. The CDR3 spells CASSGGTSGSNEQFF. The CDR3 bases are TGTGCCAGCAGCGGGGGGACTAGCGGGAGCAATGAGCAGTTCTTC.

The rearrangement uses TRBV3-1 (or the pseudogene TRBV3-2) and TRBJ2-3, with D perhaps TRBD2 (6 bases). Germline V lookup: CDR1 LGHDT, CDR2 YNNKEL (reference sequence). Trimming took 4 bases from V and 0 from J, leaving 14 bases between them. The CDR3 loop spans 16 amino acids. The CDR3 DNA sequence: TGTGCCAGCAGCCTCGGAATTAGCGGAAGCACAGATACGCAGTATTTT. Residues: CASSLGISGSTDTQYF.

The chain uses TRBV4-3 and TRBJ2-5; TRBD1 matches at 8 bases. From germline, CDR1 is LGHNA and CDR2 YSLEER. Trimming cost V 3 bases and J 5 bases; bases outside gene matches: 5. This CDR3 comprises 14 residues. This CDR3 is CASSHAGGVETQYF. The CDR3 coding sequence is TGCGCCAGCAGCCATGCAGGGGGCGTTGAGACCCAGTACTTC.

V and J are TRBV9 and TRBJ1-2; D might be TRBD1 (5 bases). The CDR3 length is 15 residues. Germline V gene sequence: CDR1 SGDLS, CDR2 YYNGEE. V was clipped by 4 bases and J by 3 bases, with 16 bases between them. The CDR3 sequence is CASSKSRQTYYGYTF. In nucleotides, the CDR3 is TGTGCCAGCAGCAAATCCCGACAGACCTACTATGGCTACACCTTC.

V and J are TRBV3-1 (or the pseudogene TRBV3-2) and TRBJ2-5; TRBD2 might be the D (5 bases). Trimming took 1 base from V and 5 from J, leaving 14 bases between them. CDR1 and CDR2 (germline): LGHDT, YNNKEL (reference sequence). The CDR3 runs to 15 residues. DNA of the CDR3: TGTGCCAGCAGCCAAGTGGGGAGCTCGAGGGAGACCCAGTACTTC. Translating it yields CASSQVGSSRETQYF.

The genes are TRBV18 and TRBJ2-5; 8 bases match TRBD1. V dropped 6 bases and J dropped 4; count of bases not matched to a gene: 13. From germline, CDR1 is KGHSH and CDR2 LQKENI. This CDR3 region has 16 residues. The CDR3 region is CASSLSTWTGRETQYF. In nucleotides, the CDR3 is TGTGCCAGCTCCCTATCGACCTGGACAGGGAGAGAGACCCAGTACTTC. Together with reference TRBV18 and TRBJ2-5, the CDR3 gives the full variable domain: NAGVMQNPRHLVRRRGQEARLRCSPMKGHSHVYWYRQLPEEGLKFMVYLQKENIIDESGMPKERFSAEFPKEGPSILRIQQVVRGDSAAYFCASSLSTWTGRETQYFGPGTRLLVL.

V usage is TRBV25-1 and J usage is TRBJ2-5; 10 bases match TRBD1. The germline V gene encodes CDR1 MGHDK and CDR2 SYGVNS. The J segment lost 5 bases and the V segment lost 6 bases, leaving 9 bases of the junction unmatched. The CDR3 length is 15 residues. CDR3 nucleotides: TGTGCCAGCAGACAGACAGGGGGCTTGGGGGAGACCCAGTACTTC. Translated, it gives CASRQTGGLGETQYF. The variable domain in full, with the rest retrieved from reference TRBV25-1 and TRBJ2-5, is EADIYQTPRYLVIGTGKKITLECSQTMGHDKMYWYQQDPGMELHLIHYSYGVNSTEKGDLSSESTVSRIRTEHFPLTLESARPSHTSQYLCASRQTGGLGETQYFGPGTRLLVL.

The rearrangement joins TRBV7-8 to TRBJ2-7; 8 positions match TRBD1. J gave up 6 bases and V 2 bases, and 9 bases lay outside the gene matches. The germline CDR1 and CDR2 sequences are SGHVS and FQNEAQ. The CDR3 has 15 residues. CDR3 sequence reads: CASSLIVSGGGEQYF. The CDR3 region has the DNA TGTGCCAGCAGCTTAATTGTCTCAGGGGGCGGCGAGCAGTACTTC.

This clone was picked up one time. This CDR3 reads CASSPDRLISPLHF. CDR3 bases: TGTGCCAGCAGCCCGGACAGGTTGATTTCACCCCTCCACTTT. The chain carries TRBV2 and TRBJ1-6, with 7 bases fitting TRBD1. The CDR3 has 14 residues. With 6 bases clipped from V and 9 bases from J, the junction kept 8 bases outside the gene matches. Germline CDR1 SNHLY, CDR2 FYNNEI.

V gene TRBV6-2 or TRBV6-3 combines with J gene TRBJ2-7; D is unresolved. The CDR3 sequence is 12 residues long. Trimming shortened V by 6 bases and J by 0 bases, and 6 bases separated the two germline ends. The germline V gene encodes CDR1 MNHEY and CDR2 SVGEGT. The DNA of the CDR3 is TGTGCCAGCAGCGCGAGCTCCTACGAGCAGTACTTC. This codes for CASSASSYEQYF.

The chain recombines TRBV21-1 with TRBJ1-5; TRBD1, as called in the table, went unchecked against the DNA. TRBV21-1 is deemed a pseudogene. The CDR3 extends over 16 amino acids. CDR3 sequence reads: CASSFRTGVGDQPQHF. DNA for the CDR3: TGTGCCAGCAGCTTTAGGACAGGCGTGGGGGATCAGCCCCAGCATTTT.

The V call is TRBV2, the J call TRBJ1-5, with D perhaps matching TRBD1 (6 bases). The V and J ends lost 4 bases and 2 bases respectively, with 12 bases between them. Germline assignment: CDR1 SNHLY and CDR2 FYNNEI. This CDR3 is 15 amino acids long. This CDR3 is CASSVAGAGNQPQHF. Here the CDR3 DNA reads TGTGCCAGCAGTGTTGCAGGGGCGGGCAATCAGCCCCAGCATTTT.

This sequence joins TRBV10-3 and TRBJ1-2, with D hard to call. The CDR3 consists of 12 residues. Trimming pared 4 bases from V and 3 bases from J, leaving 6 bases between. Germline CDR1 ENHRY, CDR2 SYGVKD. The CDR3: CAISGGHYGYTF. In nucleotides, the CDR3 is TGTGCCATCAGTGGTGGCCACTATGGCTACACCTTC.

This clone was detected a few times. This chain uses TRBV27 with TRBJ2-7, with TRBD1 as a possible D gene (5 bases). The CDR3 has 14 amino acids. Trimming took 3 bases from V and 5 from J, leaving 14 bases between them. Germline V gives CDR1 MNHEY, CDR2 SMNVEV (reference sequence). The CDR3 DNA reads as TGTGCCAGCAGTTTTAGCCAGGGATTAGACGAGCAGTACTTC. Amino acids: CASSFSQGLDEQYF.

In this sample, this clone turned up once. The chain uses TRBV18 and TRBJ2-3; TRBD2 matches at 11 bases. The CDR3 has 18 residues. Germline V gives CDR1 KGHSH, CDR2 LQKENI. V lost 6 bases, J lost 2 bases, and 13 bases stayed unmatched. The CDR3 DNA reads TGTGCCAGCTCCCCCGGACTAGCGGGCCGAGGGGACACAGATACGCAGTATTTT. It codes for CASSPGLAGRGDTDTQYF.

The V and J genes are TRBV13 and TRBJ2-7, with TRBD2 matching over 10 bases. V was clipped by 6 bases and J by 5 bases; unmatched bases: 7. CDR1 is PRHDT and CDR2 is FYEKMQ in the germline V gene (reference sequence). The CDR3 contains 14 residues. CDR3 coding DNA: TGTGCCAGCAGTAGCAGCGGGGGGGATAACGAGCAGTACTTC. It is translated as CASSSSGGDNEQYF.

The chain employs TRBV6-5 and TRBJ1-2; 8 bases are a match to TRBD1. This CDR3 comprises 14 residues. V trimming: 0 bases; J trimming: 8 bases; junction bases outside the gene matches: 5. Germline assignment: CDR1 MNHEY and CDR2 SVGAGI. CDR3 in amino acids: CASSYSGQGGGYTF. DNA of the CDR3: TGTGCCAGCAGTTACTCAGGACAGGGAGGCGGCTACACCTTC.

The chain is built from TRBV5-8 and TRBJ2-2, with D possibly matching TRBD1 (6 bases). Trimming left V 3 bases short and J 0 bases short, with 12 bases between. This CDR3 has 16 amino acids. The germline gives CDR1 SGHTS, CDR2 YDEGEE. The CDR3 protein is CASSSGTTSNTGELFF. As DNA, the CDR3 is TGTGCCAGCAGCTCCGGGACAACCTCGAACACCGGGGAGCTGTTTTTT.

V is TRBV6-4 and J is TRBJ2-1, with TRBD1 identical over 8 bases. CDR1 and CDR2 from the germline V gene are MRHNA and SNTAGT. V was pared by 5 bases and J by 8 bases, with 5 bases of the junction left unmatched. The CDR3 covers 13 residues. The CDR3 here is CASSLGRGHEQFF. The CDR3 region has the DNA TGTGCCAGCAGTCTGGGCAGGGGGCATGAGCAGTTCTTC.

The chain has TRBV29-1 and TRBJ2-1; D is perhaps TRBD2 (6 bases). This CDR3 contains 16 residues. CDR1 is SQVTM and CDR2 is ANQGSEA in the germline V gene. Trimming took off 3 bases at V and 3 bases at J, with 18 bases between the two ends. The CDR3 reads CSVEGGSGSFYNEQFF. CDR3 DNA: TGCAGCGTTGAGGGGGGTTCGGGCTCTTTCTACAATGAGCAGTTCTTC.